Listed below are T cell receptor beta chains from one sample, sequenced in a study of cytotoxic CD8 clonotypes in ibrutinib-treated CLL. Sequencing was performed with immunoSEQ multiplex PCR; in TCRdb, only in-frame clones are kept and a portion is missing. The repertoire holds over 100,000 clones, with 70% to 90% as singletons. The sequencing used PBMCs, collected after 24 months of ibrutinib treatment. These receptors all come from a human donor with chronic lymphocytic leukemia. Each CDR3 is given with its conserved first and last residue. Each record gives: clone size, CDR3 length, J gene, D gene, V gene, CDR3 protein, CDR3 DNA. The D gene is left open where the match is weak. Size values are once, few and many counts, or a class for expanded clones, and some rows have none.

.	13	TRBJ1-1	TRBD1	TRBV18	CASSSGTGGIAFF	TGTGCCAGCTCGTCCGGGACAGGAGGGATAGCTTTCTTT
.	12	TRBJ2-7	.	TRBV2	CASSLSSYEQYF	TGTGCCAGCAGTCTATCCTCCTACGAGCAGTACTTC
.	15	TRBJ2-5	.	TRBV7-2	CASSPRGGTSETQYF	TGTGCCAGCAGCCCGAGGGGTGGGACTTCAGAGACCCAGTACTTC
.	13	TRBJ1-2	.	TRBV5-6	CASSRAGTAGYTF	TGTGCCAGCAGCCGAGCAGGGACCGCTGGCTACACCTTC
.	15	TRBJ2-1	.	TRBV5-4	CASSQDFRVGNEQFF	TGCGCCAGCAGCCAAGATTTCAGGGTTGGGAATGAGCAGTTCTTC
.	14	TRBJ2-3	TRBD2	TRBV2	CASREGTNTDTQYF	TGTGCCAGCAGGGAGGGGACTAACACAGATACGCAGTATTTT
.	14	TRBJ2-5	.	TRBV11-2	CASSLQRGKETQYF	TGTGCCAGCAGCTTACAACGGGGCAAAGAGACCCAGTACTTC
.	15	TRBJ2-7	TRBD1	TRBV2	CASSVEPGQAYEQYF	TGTGCCAGCAGTGTTGAGCCGGGACAGGCCTACGAGCAGTACTTC
few	14	TRBJ1-1	.	TRBV7-9	CASSSQSGNTEAFF	TGTGCCAGCAGCTCCCAGTCAGGGAACACTGAAGCTTTCTTT
.	12	TRBJ1-1	.	TRBV6-6	CASSYRNTEAFF	TGTGCCAGCAGCTACAGGAACACTGAAGCTTTCTTT
.	17	TRBJ2-7	TRBD1	TRBV5-6	CASSLAIWTGGAYEQYF	TGTGCCAGCAGCTTGGCCATCTGGACAGGGGGTGCGTACGAGCAGTACTTC
.	13	TRBJ2-3	.	TRBV6-5	CASIAPSTDTQYF	TGTGCCAGCATAGCGCCTAGCACAGATACGCAGTATTTT
once	16	TRBJ2-3	TRBD2	TRBV6-5	CASSYSISGGADTQYF	TGTGCCAGCAGTTACTCGATCAGCGGGGGGGCAGATACGCAGTATTTT
.	13	TRBJ2-3	.	TRBV19	CASSMERGDTQYF	TGTGCCAGTAGTATGGAAAGGGGGGATACGCAGTATTTT
.	12	TRBJ1-2	.	TRBV2	CASSEGGRGYTF	TGTGCCAGCAGTGAGGGCGGTCGTGGCTACACCTTC
few	13	TRBJ1-6	.	TRBV7-9	CATVGTPNSPLHF	TGTGCCACCGTCGGGACACCAAATTCACCCCTCCACTTT
.	15	TRBJ2-2	.	TRBV4-1	CASSQERTTTGELFF	TGCGCCAGCAGCCAAGAGAGAACTACCACCGGGGAGCTGTTTTTT
.	17	TRBJ1-3	.	TRBV28	CASSSVRFRGSGNTIYF	TGTGCCAGCAGTTCTGTCCGGTTTAGGGGCTCTGGAAACACCATATATTTT
.	16	TRBJ2-2	TRBD1	TRBV5-4	CASSLGQGANTGELFF	TGTGCCAGCAGCTTGGGACAGGGGGCCAACACCGGGGAGCTGTTTTTT
.	15	TRBJ2-3	TRBD2	TRBV7-8	CASSLGLAGGDTQYF	TGTGCCAGCAGCCTTGGACTAGCGGGAGGGGATACGCAGTATTTT
.	13	TRBJ2-2	.	TRBV5-8	CASIRPVTGSCFF	.
few	18	TRBJ2-5	.	TRBV15	CATSRGNKGGGSQETQYF	TGTGCCACCAGCAGAGGGAATAAGGGTGGGGGATCCCAAGAGACCCAGTACTTC
.	17	TRBJ2-5	.	TRBV9	CASSVATAGRGAETQYF	TGTGCCAGCAGCGTAGCTACGGCAGGACGGGGGGCAGAGACCCAGTACTTC
.	13	TRBJ2-7	.	TRBV28	CASSRCGQTYTYF	TGTGCCAGCAGTCGGTGCGGACAGACATACACTTACTTC
.	17	TRBJ2-7	TRBD2	TRBV9	CASSVGSASGTSYEQYF	TGTGCCAGCAGCGTAGGGTCGGCTAGCGGGACCTCCTACGAGCAGTACTTC
.	14	TRBJ2-7	TRBD2	TRBV10-3	CAISEGTSAYEQYF	TGTGCCATCAGTGAGGGGACTAGCGCATACGAGCAGTACTTC
.	13	TRBJ2-5	.	TRBV5-1	CASSPGTQETQYF	TGCGCCAGCAGCCCAGGGACCCAAGAGACCCAGTACTTC
.	12	TRBJ2-5	.	TRBV28	CASSRVSQTQYF	TGTGCCAGCAGTAGGGTGAGTCAGACCCAGTACTTC
.	14	TRBJ2-3	TRBD2	TRBV6-1	CASSSGGAKDTQYF	TGTGCCAGCAGTAGCGGGGGGGCCAAGGATACGCAGTATTTT
.	16	TRBJ1-5	TRBD1	TRBV28	CASSPSPGQGMVPQHF	TGTGCCAGCAGTCCCAGCCCGGGACAGGGAATGGTGCCCCAGCATTTT
.	12	TRBJ2-7	.	TRBV6-6	CASTVLGGEQYF	TGTGCCAGCACTGTGCTAGGGGGCGAGCAGTACTTC
few	14	TRBJ2-3	TRBD1	TRBV19	CASSKGQGTDTQYF	TGTGCCAGTAGCAAAGGACAGGGAACAGATACGCAGTATTTT
.	16	TRBJ1-5	.	TRBV5-3	CARSPLRRGVHQPQHF	TGTGCCAGAAGTCCCCTTCGCAGGGGTGTTCATCAGCCCCAGCATTTT
.	16	TRBJ2-7	.	TRBV5-6	CASSLGLATSSYEQYF	TGTGCCAGCAGCTTAGGGCTAGCGACTAGCTCCTACGAGCAGTACTTC
.	11	TRBJ2-5	.	TRBV20-1	CSARFRETQYF	TGCAGTGCTAGATTCCGGGAGACCCAGTACTTC
.	14	TRBJ1-2	TRBD1	TRBV28	CASRTGTEDWSYTF	TGTGCCAGCAGAACCGGGACAGAAGATTGGAGCTACACCTTC
.	15	TRBJ2-2	TRBD2	TRBV7-3	CASSQAGGATGELFF	TGTGCCAGCAGCCAAGCGGGAGGGGCCACCGGGGAGCTGTTTTTT
.	13	TRBJ1-2	.	TRBV4-3	CASSPAVNYGYTF	TGCGCCAGCAGCCCGGCCGTAAACTATGGCTACACCTTC
once	13	TRBJ2-2	.	TRBV7-3	CASSPGMGGELFF	TGTGCCAGCAGCCCAGGGATGGGCGGGGAGCTGTTTTTT
.	15	TRBJ2-1	TRBD1	TRBV5-4	CASSLGTGAQNEQFF	TGTGCCAGCAGCTTAGGGACAGGGGCCCAAAATGAGCAGTTCTTC
once	18	TRBJ2-3	TRBD2	TRBV7-8	CASSLRLGGRDGTDTQYF	TGTGCCAGCAGCCTTCGACTAGGCGGGAGGGATGGCACAGATACGCAGTATTTT
.	15	TRBJ1-4	TRBD1	TRBV5-5	CASSLGTATNEKLFF	TGTGCCAGCAGCTTAGGGACAGCAACTAATGAAAAACTGTTTTTT
once	11	TRBJ1-1	.	TRBV6-1	CASRSGVVAFF	TGTGCCAGCAGGTCAGGGGTAGTAGCTTTCTTT
.	14	TRBJ2-5	.	TRBV11-2	CASSLDWQQETQYF	TGTGCCAGCAGCTTAGATTGGCAGCAAGAGACCCAGTACTTC
.	17	TRBJ2-1	TRBD2	TRBV4-1	CASSQDRAAGARNEQFF	TGCGCCAGCAGCCAAGATCGGGCGGCGGGAGCTAGAAATGAGCAGTTCTTC
.	15	TRBJ1-5	.	TRBV7-4	CASRIQTGFNQPQHF	TGTGCCAGCAGGATTCAGACAGGCTTCAATCAGCCCCAGCATTTT
once	13	TRBJ2-3	.	TRBV28	CASSPPSHFTQYF	TGTGCCAGCAGTCCCCCGAGTCACTTTACGCAGTATTTT
once	12	TRBJ2-1	.	TRBV11-2	CASRLPGDEQFF	TGTGCCAGCAGGTTACCGGGGGATGAGCAGTTCTTC
.	17	TRBJ2-1	TRBD2	TRBV5-6	CASSAGLAGGFYNEQFF	TGTGCCAGCAGCGCGGGACTAGCGGGAGGCTTCTACAATGAGCAGTTCTTC
.	13	TRBJ1-1	.	TRBV13	CASSLGVNTEAFF	TGTGCCAGCAGCTTAGGGGTTAACACTGAAGCTTTCTTT
.	15	TRBJ1-2	.	TRBV11-2	CASSTMGGVAYGYTF	TGTGCCAGCAGCACCATGGGGGGGGTTGCCTATGGCTACACCTTC
.	13	TRBJ1-1	TRBD1	TRBV18	CASSPQQGSEAFF	TGTGCCAGCTCACCACAACAGGGGTCTGAAGCTTTCTTT
once	18	TRBJ2-7	TRBD2	TRBV29-1	CSVSYPGSTSGRGYEQYF	TGCAGCGTCTCCTACCCGGGATCCACTAGCGGGAGAGGGTACGAGCAGTACTTC
.	15	TRBJ1-6	TRBD1	TRBV19	CASARTGTNNSPLHF	TGTGCCAGTGCCCGGACAGGGACTAATAATTCACCCCTCCACTTT
.	13	TRBJ1-6	.	TRBV11-2	CASSLEVGSPLHF	TGTGCCAGCAGCTTAGAGGTCGGTTCACCCCTCCACTTT